This TCR beta chain was sequenced in a study of blood T cells in healthy people across ages. Study-wide results and limits: Any changes in expanded clonotypes were possibly confounded, as donor CMV status remained unknown.

Notes on this clonotype: Its matching antigen is unknown.

Then a second PCR, running roughly 6 to 11 cycles, was carried out with a sample-barcoded 5' primer and a J-beta primer mix. A single record per CDR3 protein comes from TCRdb applying MiXCR to the 5' RACE reads. The sample has about 640,000 distinct CDR3 sequences, roughly 50% seen once. Source material: blood. The sequence was obtained from a man aged 60 to 69 in good health.

The CDR3: CASGNRDFAGTQYF. CDR3 DNA sequence: TGTGCCAGCGGAAACAGGGATTTCGCAGGTACGCAGTATTTT. The chain is built from TRBV2 and TRBJ2-3, with D perhaps matching TRBD1 (6 bases). V was shortened by 8 bases and J by 8 bases, with 20 bases between the two germline ends. The V gene's germline CDR1 is SNHLY and CDR2 FYNNEI. This CDR3 spans 14 amino acids.